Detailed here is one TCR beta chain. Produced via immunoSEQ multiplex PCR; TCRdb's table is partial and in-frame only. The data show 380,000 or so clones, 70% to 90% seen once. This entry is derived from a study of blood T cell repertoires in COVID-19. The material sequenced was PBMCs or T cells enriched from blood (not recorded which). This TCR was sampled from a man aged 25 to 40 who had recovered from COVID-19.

As DNA, the CDR3 is TGTGCCAGCAGCTTACCAGGGGATGTTGAAAAACTGTTTTTT. As protein: CASSLPGDVEKLFF. The rearrangement links TRBV5-4 to TRBJ1-4, with D possibly matching TRBD1 (6 bases). The CDR3 has 14 amino acids. Trimming pared 2 bases from V and 7 bases from J, leaving 12 bases between. CDR1 is SGHNT and CDR2 is YYREEE in the germline V gene (reference sequence).